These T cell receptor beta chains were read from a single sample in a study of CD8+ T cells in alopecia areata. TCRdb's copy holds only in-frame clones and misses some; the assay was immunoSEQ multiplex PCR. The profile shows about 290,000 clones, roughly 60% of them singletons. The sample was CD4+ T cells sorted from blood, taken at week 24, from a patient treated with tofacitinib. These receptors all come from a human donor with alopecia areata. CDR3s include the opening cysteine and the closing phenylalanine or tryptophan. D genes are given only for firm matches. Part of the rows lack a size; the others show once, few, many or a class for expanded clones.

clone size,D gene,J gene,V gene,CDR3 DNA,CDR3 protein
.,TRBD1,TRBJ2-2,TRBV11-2,TGTGCCAGCAGCGTCAACAGGGGTGAAGCCGGGGAGCTGTTTTTT,CASSVNRGEAGELFF
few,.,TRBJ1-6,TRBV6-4,TGTGCCAGCAGCGACGGCGGGGTGGGATCACCCCTCCACTTT,CASSDGGVGSPLHF
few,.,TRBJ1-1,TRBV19,TGTGCCAGTAGTATACCCAGGAGGAACACTGAAGCTTTCTTT,CASSIPRRNTEAFF
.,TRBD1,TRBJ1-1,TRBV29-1,TGCAGCGCCATACAGGGGTTGGTGAACACTGAAGCTTTCTTT,CSAIQGLVNTEAFF
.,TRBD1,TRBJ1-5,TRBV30,TGTGCCTGGAGTGCGCCGGGACAGGGAATAGTGAGGCCCCAGCATTTT,CAWSAPGQGIVRPQHF
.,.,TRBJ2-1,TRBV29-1,TGCAGCGTGCGGGACAGTAGTTCCGCTGCCATCCAGAATGAGCAGTTCTTC,CSVRDSSSAAIQNEQFF
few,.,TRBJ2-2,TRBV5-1,TGCGCCAGCAGCTTGTCGCAACGCGGGGAGCTGTTTTTT,CASSLSQRGELFF
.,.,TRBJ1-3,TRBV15,TGTGCCACCAGTACACAGATCTCTGGAAACACCATATATTTT,CATSTQISGNTIYF
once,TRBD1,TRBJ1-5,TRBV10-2,TGCGCCAGCAGTGAGAGGGACAGGGGTTTTCAGCCCCAGCATTTT,CASSERDRGFQPQHF
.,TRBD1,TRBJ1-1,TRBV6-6,TGTGCCAGCAGGGGTTACAGGGGGGAAGAAGCTGAAGCTTTCTTT,CASRGYRGEEAEAFF
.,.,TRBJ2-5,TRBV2,TGTGCCAGCAAGGGGACACCCGAAGAGACCCAGTACTTC,CASKGTPEETQYF
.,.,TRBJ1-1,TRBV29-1,TGCAGCGTTGTCATGGAATTCACTGAAGCTTTCTTT,CSVVMEFTEAFF
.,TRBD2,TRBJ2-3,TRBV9,TGTGCCAGCAGTCAACTAGCGGGGGGCCAAGATACGCAGTATTTT,CASSQLAGGQDTQYF
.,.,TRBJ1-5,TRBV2,TGTGCCAGCAGTCCCCGGGGCGGGAGCAATCAGCCCCAGCATTTT,CASSPRGGSNQPQHF
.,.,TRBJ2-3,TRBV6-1,TGTGCCAGCACGTGGAGGGTGAGCACAGATACGCAGTATTTT,CASTWRVSTDTQYF
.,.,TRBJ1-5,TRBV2,TGTGCCAGCAGGTACGGACCAACGCAGCCCCAGCATTTT,CASRYGPTQPQHF
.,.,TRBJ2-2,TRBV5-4,TGTGCCAGCAATCCAGGGAACACCGGGGAGCTGTTTTTT,CASNPGNTGELFF
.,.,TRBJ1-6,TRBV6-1,TGTGCCAGCAGTGTTAATCGGGGGGAACCCCTCCACTTT,CASSVNRGEPLHF
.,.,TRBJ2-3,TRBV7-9,TGTGCCAGCAGCCCCCACACCGGCACAGATACGCAGTATTTT,CASSPHTGTDTQYF
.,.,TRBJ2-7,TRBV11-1,TGTGCCAGCACCCCACGAGGGGGTGCCTACGAGCAGTACTTC,CASTPRGGAYEQYF
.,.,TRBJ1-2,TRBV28,TGTGCCAGCAGTTTTCCACCTTATGGCTACACCTTC,CASSFPPYGYTF
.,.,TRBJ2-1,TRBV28,TGTGCCAGCAGTTTAGTCGGGGCAGCCTACAATGAGCAGTTCTTC,CASSLVGAAYNEQFF
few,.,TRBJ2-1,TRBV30,TGTGCCTGGGATGGGGGGCCAGGAGAGCAGTTCTTC,CAWDGGPGEQFF
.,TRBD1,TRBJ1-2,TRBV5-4,TGTGCCAGCAGCCGCCCGGAGGGACAGGGACGTGATGGCTACACCTTC,CASSRPEGQGRDGYTF
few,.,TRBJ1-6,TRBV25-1,TGTGCCAGCAGTGAAGGGGTTTATAATTCACCCCTCCACTTT,CASSEGVYNSPLHF
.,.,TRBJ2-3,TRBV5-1,TGCGCCAGCAGCCCAAGCGCCGAAACGCAGTATTTT,CASSPSAETQYF
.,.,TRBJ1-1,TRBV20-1,TGCAGTGCTAGTGGGGACACTGAAGCTTTCTTT,CSASGDTEAFF
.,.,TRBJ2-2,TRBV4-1,TGCGCCAGCAGCCCCTCTCGGCTCAAATCGGAGGCCGGGGAGCTGTTTTTT,CASSPSRLKSEAGELFF
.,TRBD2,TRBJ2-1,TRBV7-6,TGTGCCAGCAGCTTAGAGTTCCTAGCGGGGGCTTACAATGAGCAGTTCTTC,CASSLEFLAGAYNEQFF
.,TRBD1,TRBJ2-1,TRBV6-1,TGTGCCAGCCCGGACCGGGACAGGGCCGATGAGCAGTTCTTC,CASPDRDRADEQFF
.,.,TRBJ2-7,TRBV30,TGTGCCTGGAGTAGGCACCTTTACCCATCCTACGAGCAGTACTTC,CAWSRHLYPSYEQYF
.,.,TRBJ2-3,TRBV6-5,TGTGCCAGCAGTCGAGGGGCGACAGATACGCAGTATTTT,CASSRGATDTQYF